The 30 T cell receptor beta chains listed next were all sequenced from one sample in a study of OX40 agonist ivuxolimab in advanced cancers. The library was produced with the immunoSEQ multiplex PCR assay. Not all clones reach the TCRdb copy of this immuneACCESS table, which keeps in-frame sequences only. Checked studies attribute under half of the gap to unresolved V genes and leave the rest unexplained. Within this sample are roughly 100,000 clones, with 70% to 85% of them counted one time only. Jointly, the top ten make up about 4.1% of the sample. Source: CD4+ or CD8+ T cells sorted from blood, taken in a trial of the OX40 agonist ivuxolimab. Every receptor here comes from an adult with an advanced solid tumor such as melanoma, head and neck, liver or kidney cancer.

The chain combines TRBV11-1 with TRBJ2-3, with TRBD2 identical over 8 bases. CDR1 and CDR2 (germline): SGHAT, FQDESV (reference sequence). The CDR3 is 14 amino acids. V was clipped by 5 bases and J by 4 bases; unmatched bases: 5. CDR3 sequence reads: CASSPTSVADTQYF. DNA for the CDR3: TGTGCCAGCAGCCCGACTAGCGTAGCAGATACGCAGTATTTT. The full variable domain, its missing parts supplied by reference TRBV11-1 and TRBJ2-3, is EAEVAQSPRYKITEKSQAVAFWCDPISGHATLYWYRQILGQGPELLVQFQDESVVDDSQLPKDRFSAERLKGVDSTLKIQPAELGDSAMYLCASSPTSVADTQYFGPGTRLTVL.

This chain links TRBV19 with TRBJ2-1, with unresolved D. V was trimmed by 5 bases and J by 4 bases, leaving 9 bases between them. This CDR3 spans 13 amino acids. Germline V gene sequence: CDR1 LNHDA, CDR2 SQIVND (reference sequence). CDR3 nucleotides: TGTGCCAGTAGTGTCAGACAATACAATGAGCAGTTCTTC. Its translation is CASSVRQYNEQFF.

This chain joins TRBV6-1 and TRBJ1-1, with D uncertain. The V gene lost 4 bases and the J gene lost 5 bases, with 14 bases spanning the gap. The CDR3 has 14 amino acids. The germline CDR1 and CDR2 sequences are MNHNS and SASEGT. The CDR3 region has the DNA TGTGCCAGCAGTGTATCTTTTAGGAGGACTGAAGCTTTCTTT. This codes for CASSVSFRRTEAFF.

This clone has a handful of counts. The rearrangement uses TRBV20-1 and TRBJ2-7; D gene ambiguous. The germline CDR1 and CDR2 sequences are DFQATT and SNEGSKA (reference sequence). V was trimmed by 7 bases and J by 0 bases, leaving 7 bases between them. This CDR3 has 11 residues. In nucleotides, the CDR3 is TGCAGTGTATCCAACTCCTACGAGCAGTACTTC. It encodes CSVSNSYEQYF.

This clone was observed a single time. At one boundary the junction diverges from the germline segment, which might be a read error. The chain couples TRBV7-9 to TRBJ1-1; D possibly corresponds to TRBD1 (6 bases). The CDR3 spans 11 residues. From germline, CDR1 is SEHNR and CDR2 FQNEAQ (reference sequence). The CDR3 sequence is CALRGTQEVRF. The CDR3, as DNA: TGTGCCCTTCGGGGGACACAGGAGGTCAGGTTT.

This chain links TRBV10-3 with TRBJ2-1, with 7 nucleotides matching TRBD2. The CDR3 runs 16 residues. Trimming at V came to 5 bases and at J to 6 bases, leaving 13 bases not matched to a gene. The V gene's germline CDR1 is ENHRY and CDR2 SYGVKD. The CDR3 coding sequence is TGTGCCATCAGTCCCGGACTAGTCGGTCGGTTCAATGAGCAGTTCTTC. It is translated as CAISPGLVGRFNEQFF.

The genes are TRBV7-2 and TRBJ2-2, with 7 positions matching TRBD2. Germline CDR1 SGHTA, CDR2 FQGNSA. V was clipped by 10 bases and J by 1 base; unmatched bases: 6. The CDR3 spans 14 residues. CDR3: CAISPSGNTGELFF. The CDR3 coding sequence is TGTGCCATAAGTCCTAGCGGGAACACCGGGGAGCTGTTTTTT.

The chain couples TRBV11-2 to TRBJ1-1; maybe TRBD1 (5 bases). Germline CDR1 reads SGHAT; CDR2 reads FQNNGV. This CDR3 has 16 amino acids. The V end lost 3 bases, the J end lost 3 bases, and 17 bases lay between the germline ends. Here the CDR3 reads CASSLGYPGRDTEAFF. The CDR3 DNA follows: TGTGCCAGCAGCTTGGGGTATCCGGGACGGGACACTGAAGCTTTCTTT.

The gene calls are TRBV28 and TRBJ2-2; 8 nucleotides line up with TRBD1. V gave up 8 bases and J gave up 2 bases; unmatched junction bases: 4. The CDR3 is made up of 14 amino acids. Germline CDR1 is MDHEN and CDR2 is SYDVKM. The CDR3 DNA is TGTGCCAGCGCGGGACAGGTCAACACCGGGGAGCTGTTTTTT. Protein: CASAGQVNTGELFF. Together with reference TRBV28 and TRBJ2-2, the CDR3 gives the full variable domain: DVKVTQSSRYLVKRTGEKVFLECVQDMDHENMFWYRQDPGLGLRLIYFSYDVKMKEKGDIPEGYSVSREKKERFSLILESASTNQTSMYLCASAGQVNTGELFFGEGSRLTVL.

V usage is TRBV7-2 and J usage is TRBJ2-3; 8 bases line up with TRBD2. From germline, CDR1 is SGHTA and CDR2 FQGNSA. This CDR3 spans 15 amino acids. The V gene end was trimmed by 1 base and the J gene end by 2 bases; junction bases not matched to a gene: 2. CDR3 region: CASSLETSDTDTQYF. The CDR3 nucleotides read TGTGCCAGCAGCTTAGAGACTAGCGACACAGATACGCAGTATTTT.

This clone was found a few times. The CDR3 DNA is TGTGCCAGCTCACCAGTCTTAGCGGGAAGTCGCTACGAGCAGTACTTC. Translating it yields CASSPVLAGSRYEQYF. This chain links TRBV18 with TRBJ2-7; 8 bases agree with TRBD2. This CDR3 has 16 amino acids. Trimming took 2 bases from V and 3 from J; bases not matched to a gene: 9. Germline CDR1 is KGHSH and CDR2 is LQKENI.

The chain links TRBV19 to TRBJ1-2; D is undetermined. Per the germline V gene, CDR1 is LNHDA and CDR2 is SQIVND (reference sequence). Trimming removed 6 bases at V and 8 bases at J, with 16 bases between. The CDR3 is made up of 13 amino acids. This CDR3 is CASRPTKSGGYTF. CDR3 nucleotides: TGTGCCAGTAGACCGACCAAAAGCGGGGGCTACACCTTC.

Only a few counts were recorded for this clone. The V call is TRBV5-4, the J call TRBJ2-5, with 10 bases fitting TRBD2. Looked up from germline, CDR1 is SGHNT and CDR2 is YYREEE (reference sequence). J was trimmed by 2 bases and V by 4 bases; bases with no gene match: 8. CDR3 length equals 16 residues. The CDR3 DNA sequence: TGTGCCAGCAGCGGAGGACTAGCGGAGACTCAAGAGACCCAGTACTTC. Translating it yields CASSGGLAETQETQYF.

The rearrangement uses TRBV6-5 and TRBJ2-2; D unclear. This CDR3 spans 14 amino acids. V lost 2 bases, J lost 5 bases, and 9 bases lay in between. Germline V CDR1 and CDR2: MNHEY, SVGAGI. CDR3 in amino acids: CASSYAATTGELFF. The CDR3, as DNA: TGTGCCAGCAGTTACGCTGCCACGACCGGGGAGCTGTTTTTT.

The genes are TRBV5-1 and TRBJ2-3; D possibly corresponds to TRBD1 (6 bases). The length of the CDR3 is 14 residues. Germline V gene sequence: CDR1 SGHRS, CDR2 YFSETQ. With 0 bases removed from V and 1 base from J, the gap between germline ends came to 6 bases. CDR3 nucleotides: TGCGCCAGCAGCTTGGACAGGGGCACAGATACGCAGTATTTT. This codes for CASSLDRGTDTQYF.

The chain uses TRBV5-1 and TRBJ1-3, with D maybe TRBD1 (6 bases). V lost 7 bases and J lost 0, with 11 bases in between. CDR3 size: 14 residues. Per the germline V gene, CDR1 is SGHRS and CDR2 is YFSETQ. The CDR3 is CASGDRSSGNTIYF. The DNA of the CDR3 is TGCGCCAGCGGCGACAGGTCCTCTGGAAACACCATATATTTT.

CDR3 sequence reads: CASSFGGPHYEQYF. The CDR3 DNA reads as TGTGCCAGCAGTTTCGGGGGCCCGCACTACGAGCAGTACTTC. J is TRBJ2-7 and V is TRBV27; D may correspond to TRBD1 or TRBD2 (6 bases each). Germline V CDR1 and CDR2: MNHEY, SMNVEV (reference sequence). Trimming left V 3 bases short and J 3 bases short, with 12 bases between. This CDR3 has 14 residues.

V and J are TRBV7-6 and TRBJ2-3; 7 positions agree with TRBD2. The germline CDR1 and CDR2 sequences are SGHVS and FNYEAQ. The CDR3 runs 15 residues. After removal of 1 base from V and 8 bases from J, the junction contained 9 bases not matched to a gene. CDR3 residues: CASSLDRLASGTQYF. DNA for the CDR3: TGTGCCAGCAGCTTAGACCGACTAGCATCTGGTACGCAGTATTTT. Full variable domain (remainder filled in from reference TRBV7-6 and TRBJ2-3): GAGVSQSPRYKVTKRGQDVALRCDPISGHVSLYWYRQALGQGPEFLTYFNYEAQQDKSGLPNDRFSAERPEGSISTLTIQRTEQRDSAMYRCASSLDRLASGTQYFGPGTRLTVL.

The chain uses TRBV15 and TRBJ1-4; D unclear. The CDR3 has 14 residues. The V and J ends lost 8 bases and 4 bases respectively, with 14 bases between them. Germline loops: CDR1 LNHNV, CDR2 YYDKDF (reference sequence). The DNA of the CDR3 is TGTGCCACCGGAAAACGGATAGATAATGAAAAACTGTTTTTT. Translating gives CATGKRIDNEKLFF.

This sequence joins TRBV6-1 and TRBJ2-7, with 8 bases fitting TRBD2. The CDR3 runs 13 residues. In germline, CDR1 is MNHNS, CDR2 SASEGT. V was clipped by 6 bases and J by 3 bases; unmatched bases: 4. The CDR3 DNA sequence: TGTGCCAGCAGCCCGCGGGAGGACTACGAGCAGTACTTC. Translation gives CASSPREDYEQYF.

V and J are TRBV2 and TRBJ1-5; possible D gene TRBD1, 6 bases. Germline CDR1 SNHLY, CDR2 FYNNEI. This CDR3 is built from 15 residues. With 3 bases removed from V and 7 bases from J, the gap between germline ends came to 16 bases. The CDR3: CASSDSMTGWQPQHF. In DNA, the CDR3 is TGTGCCAGCAGTGATTCTATGACAGGTTGGCAGCCCCAGCATTTT.

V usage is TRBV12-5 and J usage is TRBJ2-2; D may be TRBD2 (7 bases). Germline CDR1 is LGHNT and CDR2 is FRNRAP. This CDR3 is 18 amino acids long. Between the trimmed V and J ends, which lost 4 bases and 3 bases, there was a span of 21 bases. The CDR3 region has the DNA TGTGCTAGTGGTTCCTGGGTAACTAGCGAGGGGGACACCGGGGAGCTGTTTTTT. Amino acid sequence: CASGSWVTSEGDTGELFF. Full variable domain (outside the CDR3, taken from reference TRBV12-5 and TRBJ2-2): DARVTQTPRHKVTEMGQEVTMRCQPILGHNTVFWYRQTMMQGLELLAYFRNRAPLDDSGMPKDRFSAEMPDATLATLKIQPSEPRDSAVYFCASGSWVTSEGDTGELFFGEGSRLTVL.

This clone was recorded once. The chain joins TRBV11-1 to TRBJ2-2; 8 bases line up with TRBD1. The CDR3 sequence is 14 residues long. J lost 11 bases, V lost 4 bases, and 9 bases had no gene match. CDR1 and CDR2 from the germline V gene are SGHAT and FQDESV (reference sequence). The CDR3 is CASSSRTGTGELFF. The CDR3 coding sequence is TGTGCCAGCAGCTCCCGGACAGGGACTGGTGAGCTGTTTTTT.

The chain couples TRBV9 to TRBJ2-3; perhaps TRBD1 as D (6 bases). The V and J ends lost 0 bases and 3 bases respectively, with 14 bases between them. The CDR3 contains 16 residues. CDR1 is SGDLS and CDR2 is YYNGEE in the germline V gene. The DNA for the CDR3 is TGTGCCAGCAGCGTAGATTTGGGACAACGGACAGATACGCAGTATTTT. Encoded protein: CASSVDLGQRTDTQYF.

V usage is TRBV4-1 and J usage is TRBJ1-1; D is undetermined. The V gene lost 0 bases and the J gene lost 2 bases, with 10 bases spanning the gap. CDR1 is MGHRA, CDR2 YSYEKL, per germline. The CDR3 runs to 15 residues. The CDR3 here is CASSQDEYVNTEAFF. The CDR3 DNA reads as TGCGCCAGCAGCCAAGATGAGTATGTAAACACTGAAGCTTTCTTT.

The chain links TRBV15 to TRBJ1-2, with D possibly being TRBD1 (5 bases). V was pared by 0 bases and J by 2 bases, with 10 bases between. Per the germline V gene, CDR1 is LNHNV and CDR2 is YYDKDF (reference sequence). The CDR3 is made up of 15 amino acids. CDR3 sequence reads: CATSRDTGLNYGYTF. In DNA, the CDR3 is TGTGCCACCAGCAGAGACACAGGATTAAACTATGGCTACACCTTC.

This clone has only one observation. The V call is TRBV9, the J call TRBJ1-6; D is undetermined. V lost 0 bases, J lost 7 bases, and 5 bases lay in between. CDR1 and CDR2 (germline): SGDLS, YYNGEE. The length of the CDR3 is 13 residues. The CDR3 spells CASSVGGNSPLHF. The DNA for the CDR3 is TGTGCCAGCAGCGTAGGTGGGAATTCACCCCTCCACTTT.

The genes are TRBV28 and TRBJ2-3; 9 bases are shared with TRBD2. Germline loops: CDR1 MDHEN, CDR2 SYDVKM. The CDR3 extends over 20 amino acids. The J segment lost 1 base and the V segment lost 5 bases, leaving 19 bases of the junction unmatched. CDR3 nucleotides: TGTGCCAGCAGTCCCACGTACGGGGCCCGAGCGGGAGGAGGCACAGATACGCAGTATTTT. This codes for CASSPTYGARAGGGTDTQYF.

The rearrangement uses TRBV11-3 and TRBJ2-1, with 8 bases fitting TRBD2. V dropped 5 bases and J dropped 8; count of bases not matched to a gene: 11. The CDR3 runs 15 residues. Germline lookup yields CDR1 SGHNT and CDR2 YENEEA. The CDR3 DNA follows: TGTGCCAGCAGCCCGGGGGGGGCCGGCTCACATGAGCAGTTCTTC. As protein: CASSPGGAGSHEQFF.

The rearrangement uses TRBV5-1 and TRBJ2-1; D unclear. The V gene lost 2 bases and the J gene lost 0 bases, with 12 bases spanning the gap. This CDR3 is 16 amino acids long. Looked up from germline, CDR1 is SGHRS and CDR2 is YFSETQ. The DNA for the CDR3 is TGCGCCAGCAGCTTAATGACGGATGCCTCCTACAATGAGCAGTTCTTC. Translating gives CASSLMTDASYNEQFF. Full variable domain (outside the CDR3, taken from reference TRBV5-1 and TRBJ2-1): KAGVTQTPRYLIKTRGQQVTLSCSPISGHRSVSWYQQTPGQGLQFLFEYFSETQRNKGNFPGRFSGRQFSNSRSEMNVSTLELGDSALYLCASSLMTDASYNEQFFGPGTRLTVL.